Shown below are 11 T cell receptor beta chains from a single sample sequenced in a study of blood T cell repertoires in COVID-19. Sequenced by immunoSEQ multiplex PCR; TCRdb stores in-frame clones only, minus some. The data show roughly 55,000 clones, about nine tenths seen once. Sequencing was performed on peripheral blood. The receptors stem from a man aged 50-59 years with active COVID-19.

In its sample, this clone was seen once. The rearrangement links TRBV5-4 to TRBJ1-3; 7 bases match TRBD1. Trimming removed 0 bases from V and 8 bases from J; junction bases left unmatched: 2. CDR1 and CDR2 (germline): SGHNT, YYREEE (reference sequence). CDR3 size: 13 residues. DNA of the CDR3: TGTGCCAGCAGCTTGGGACAGGGCTACACCATATATTTT. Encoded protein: CASSLGQGYTIYF.

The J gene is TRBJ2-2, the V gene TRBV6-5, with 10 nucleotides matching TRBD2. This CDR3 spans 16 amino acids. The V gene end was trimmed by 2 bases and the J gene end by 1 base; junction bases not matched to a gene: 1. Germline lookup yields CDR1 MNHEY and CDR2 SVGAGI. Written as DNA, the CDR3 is TGTGCCAGCAGTTACGGACTAGCGGAGAACACCGGGGAGCTGTTTTTT. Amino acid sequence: CASSYGLAENTGELFF.

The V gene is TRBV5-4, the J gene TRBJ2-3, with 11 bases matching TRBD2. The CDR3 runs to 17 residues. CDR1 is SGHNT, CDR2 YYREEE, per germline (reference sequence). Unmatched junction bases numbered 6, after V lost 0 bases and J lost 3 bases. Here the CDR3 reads CASSLGSGGAVTDTQYF. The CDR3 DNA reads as TGTGCCAGCAGCTTGGGTAGCGGGGGGGCAGTTACAGATACGCAGTATTTT.

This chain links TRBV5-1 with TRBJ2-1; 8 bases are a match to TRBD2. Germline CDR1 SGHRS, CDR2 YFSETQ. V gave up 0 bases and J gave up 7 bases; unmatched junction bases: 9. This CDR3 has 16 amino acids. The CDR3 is CASSLATGGPVNEQFF. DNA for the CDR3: TGCGCCAGCAGCTTGGCGACGGGAGGGCCAGTGAATGAGCAGTTCTTC.

CDR3: CASSSKGTGRGWNEQFF. CDR3 coding DNA: TGTGCCAGCAGCTCGAAGGGGACAGGGCGAGGTTGGAATGAGCAGTTCTTC. The chain couples TRBV7-9 to TRBJ2-1, with TRBD1 matching 9 bases. The CDR3 has 17 amino acids. V lost 4 bases to trimming and J lost 7 bases; unmatched junction nucleotides: 14. From germline, CDR1 is SEHNR and CDR2 FQNEAQ (reference sequence).

CDR3 in amino acids: CAISESQGPQETQYF. The CDR3 DNA is TGTGCCATCAGTGAGTCGCAGGGCCCCCAAGAGACCCAGTACTTC. V and J are TRBV10-3 and TRBJ2-5; perhaps TRBD1 as D (5 bases). Trimming stripped 0 bases from V and 1 base from J, with 9 bases between. Germline V CDR1 and CDR2: ENHRY, SYGVKD. There are 15 residues in the CDR3.

As DNA, the CDR3 is TGTGCCAGCAGCGTAGTGACAGGGTACAATGAGCAGTTCTTC. Protein sequence: CASSVVTGYNEQFF. The chain carries TRBV9 and TRBJ2-1; TRBD1 matches at 7 bases. Germline V CDR1 and CDR2: SGDLS, YYNGEE. This CDR3 has 14 residues. The V and J ends lost 0 bases and 4 bases, in that order; junction bases with no gene match: 1.

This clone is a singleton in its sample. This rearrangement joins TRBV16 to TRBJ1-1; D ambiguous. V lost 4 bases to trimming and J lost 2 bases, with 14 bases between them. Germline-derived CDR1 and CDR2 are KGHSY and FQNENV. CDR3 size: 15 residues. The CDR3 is CASSLLGRLNTEAFF. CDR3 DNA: TGTGCCAGCAGCCTACTCGGGAGACTAAACACTGAAGCTTTCTTT.

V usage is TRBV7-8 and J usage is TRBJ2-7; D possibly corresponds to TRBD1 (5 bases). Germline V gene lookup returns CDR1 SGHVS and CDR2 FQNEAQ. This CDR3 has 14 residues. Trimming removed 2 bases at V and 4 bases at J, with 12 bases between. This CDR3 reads CASSLRPGPYEQYF. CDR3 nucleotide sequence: TGTGCCAGCAGCTTACGCCCAGGGCCTTACGAGCAGTACTTC.

Written as DNA, the CDR3 is TGCGCCAGCAGCCAGGGGACCGGGACTAGCGGGTCCCGCACAGATACGCAGTATTTT. This codes for CASSQGTGTSGSRTDTQYF. The gene calls are TRBV4-1 and TRBJ2-3; 12 bases line up with TRBD2. The CDR3 spans 19 residues. Losses at the gene ends were 3 bases for V and 1 base for J; bases not matched to a gene: 11. CDR1 and CDR2 (germline): MGHRA, YSYEKL.

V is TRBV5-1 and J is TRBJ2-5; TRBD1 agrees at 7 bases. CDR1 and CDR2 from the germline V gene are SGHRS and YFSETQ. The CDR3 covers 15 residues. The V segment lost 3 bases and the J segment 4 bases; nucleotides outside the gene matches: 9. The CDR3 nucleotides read TGCGCCAGCAGCTGGGACAGCGTTGGGGGAGAGACCCAGTACTTC. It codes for CASSWDSVGGETQYF.